This T cell receptor beta chain was found in a study of shared T cell receptors in the human thymus. Germline V gene lookup returns CDR1 SGHRS and CDR2 YFSETQ. The CDR3 covers 18 residues. V dropped 3 bases and J dropped 3; count of bases not matched to a gene: 6. Libraries were prepared by immunoSEQ multiplex PCR; TCRdb keeps only in-frame clonotypes and omits some of them. Among hundreds of thousands of clones, around 87% were seen once, and the ten largest hold roughly 0.0086%. The same specimen was also included in a second study, on human thymus T cells. That work states: Corrective cardiac surgery supplied the resected thymus tissue.

The gene calls are TRBV5-1 and TRBJ2-1, with TRBD2 identical over 16 bases. The specimen sequenced was thymocytes. This TCR was sampled from a boy in the first two years of life with a congenital heart defect. The CDR3 sequence is CASSWGLAGGFYYNEQFF. As DNA, the CDR3 is TGCGCCAGCAGCTGGGGACTAGCGGGAGGGTTTTACTACAATGAGCAGTTCTTC.